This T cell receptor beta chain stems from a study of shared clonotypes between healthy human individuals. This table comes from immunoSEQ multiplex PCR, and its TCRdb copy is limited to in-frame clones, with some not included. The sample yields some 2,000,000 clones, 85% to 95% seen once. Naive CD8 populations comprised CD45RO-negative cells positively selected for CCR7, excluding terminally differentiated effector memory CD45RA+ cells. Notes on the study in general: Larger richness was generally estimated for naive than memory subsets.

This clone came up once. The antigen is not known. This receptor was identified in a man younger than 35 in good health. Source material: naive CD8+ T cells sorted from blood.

The CDR3 sequence is CSGGRDNYNEQFF. The CDR3 DNA reads TGCAGCGGCGGCCGGGACAACTACAATGAGCAGTTCTTC. The chain links TRBV29-1 to TRBJ2-1; weak D call: TRBD1 (6 bases). V lost 7 bases and J lost 3, with 13 bases in between. The germline V gene has CDR1 SQVTM and CDR2 ANQGSEA. The CDR3 is 13 residues long.